This T cell receptor beta chain was retrieved from a study of cytomegalovirus exposure and HLA in healthy donors (dated by TCRdb to about 2017). Regarding the study in general: According to an earlier analysis of a few hundred of the donors, about 180 million T cells yielded 117 million unique TCR beta sequences and 276 Gb of sequence data. An early release covering 550 to 650 HLA-typed donors comprised around 300 gigabases of sequencing data and around 80 million unique TCR sequences. The genetic ancestry cluster associated with self-reported Caucasian donors included 81% of the 300 to 400 genotyped donors. The study aimed to test whether signatures of past pathogen exposure could be identified by cataloging public T cell receptors. Using immunosequencing, the study profiled T cell repertoires from around 670 subjects and related those repertoires to cytomegalovirus serostatus. Along with the approximately 700-subject first cohort, a separate validation cohort of over a hundred different subjects was used. To predict cytomegalovirus infection status, the study brought together high-throughput TCR immunosequencing, statistical association of individual TCRs with disease status, and machine learning. A later analysis re-analyzed previously published TCR beta repertoires from hundreds of donors and added high-resolution HLA genotyping to study TCR occurrence patterns. The later analysis used no new phenotypic data to find candidate immune exposures, relying instead on TCR beta sequences and their occurrence across donors. To decide whether each TCR beta V gene segment behaved as functional or pseudogenic, an earlier analysis of approximately 620 of the donors relied on high-throughput TCR beta sequencing. Donor age, sex, ethnicity and CMV serostatus were compiled alongside the repertoire data. Genome-wide SNP genotypes for about three fifths of the roughly 670 donors were used in a later genetic analysis, which treated that subset as a discovery cohort. All discovery cohort repertoires had been generated using a single sequencing platform. Class I and class II HLA loci were covered by the typing at four-digit resolution. The number of typed donors differed by locus: about 620-630 for A, B, C, DRB1 and DQB1; 500 to 550 for DQA1; some 610 for DPA1; and 450 to 480 for DPB1. Because of strong linkage in the cohort, a few DR-DQ haplotypes were treated as single units for association and clustering. On average, 235,054 unique TCR beta nucleotide sequences were sequenced per donor among more than 350 genotyped donors of the cohort, with roughly 18% of those sequences being non-productive.

Summary of the overall study and its limitations: In vitro tests confirmed that three of the cytomegalovirus-associated TCR beta chains recognize cytomegalovirus antigens. A total of about 150 TCR beta chains were listed by the study as associated with cytomegalovirus. In an earlier analysis of fewer than 700 of the donors, most TCR beta V segments appeared in productive rearrangements about 87% or about 30% of the time, broadly matching IMGT annotations. A group of highly shared sequence variants was considered likely to be a technical artifact of the sequencing pipeline. In a later analysis, the rate of TCR association differed among HLA loci, with DRB1 alleles having the most associated TCRs and HLA-C alleles having the fewest. Several of the top co-occurrence clusters appeared to be linked to parvovirus B19, influenza, CMV and Epstein-Barr virus, according to a later analysis. A further reported finding was that TCR beta sequences accurately predicted the HLA-A and HLA-B alleles for most subjects in the first cohort. The classifier was reported to diagnose cytomegalovirus status with high specificity and sensitivity in both the original cohort and the validation cohort. Because some donors lacked HLA typing at each locus, the association tests relied only on the typed subset. In a later analysis, HLA-associated TCR beta chains were found to be more clonally expanded and to have lower generation probabilities than equally common non-associated chains. A later genetic analysis reported fewer N-insertions in productive TCRs among donors in an Asian-associated ancestry cluster than the roughly 620-donor mean. Correlated functional status among segregating V segments might reflect linkage disequilibrium, but an unknown experimental factor could not be ruled out. Most CMV-associated TCR beta chains appeared to be HLA-restricted in a later analysis, and the HLA associations seemed to be driven largely by CMV exposure. Specific HLA alleles were associated with 15,000 to 20,000 TCR beta sequences at a false discovery rate of 0.05 in a later analysis. Seventeen rarely observed V segments, including chromosome 9 orphons, were excluded from the earlier analysis of approximately 500 of the donors because counts were too low. When HLA alleles, especially DR and DQ, strongly co-occurred, attributing TCR associations to individual alleles was difficult. The authors suggested that the approach could potentially be generalized to other disease states and immunological phenotypes. For the cohort, immune exposure information was limited to CMV serostatus. While some public TCRs were present in many individuals, most TCR sequences turned up only very rarely across donors. Presence/absence analyses assumed roughly uniform sequencing depth across donors, an assumption that may not hold. V-gene and J-gene trimming of TCR beta chains was associated with a missense DCLRE1C variant in a later genetic analysis, and the association was replicated in an independent cohort. In this cohort, only TCR beta chains were sequenced, and detectable features were limited by the absence of alpha or paired-chain data. Because the 87-base-pair reads could not distinguish some IMGT-functional V segments, including TRBV6-2 and TRBV6-3, those segments were excluded.

The library was built by means of the immunoSEQ multiplex PCR assay. For the multiplex PCR, a mixture combining 60 forward primers for TCR Vbeta segments and 13 reverse primers for TCR Jbeta segments was used. The CDR3 region of rearranged TCR beta genes was amplified from genomic DNA with a multiplex PCR assay. On the Illumina HiSeq System, the amplified TCR beta libraries were sequenced as 87-base-pair reads. As for the authors' bioinformatics: In a later analysis, some 80 million unique TCR beta chains were counted across the roughly 610 repertoires, and roughly 10 million of these chains were shared by at least two donors. To remove PCR and sequencing errors, raw reads were error-corrected and collapsed into unique sequences using a nearest-neighbor algorithm that merged closely related sequences. To assign V, D and J gene segments, CDR3 sequences were aligned to IMGT reference sequences. For a sequence to be retained, at least a six-nucleotide match to both a V gene segment and a J gene segment was required. A rearrangement counted as productive if the CDR3 had no stop codons and remained in frame with V and J, and every other rearrangement counted as non-productive. CDR3 was defined by IMGT convention, running from the second conserved V-encoded cysteine to the conserved J-encoded phenylalanine. Sequences without an unambiguous match to a single V gene segment were excluded from the earlier analysis of 587 of the donors. In an earlier analysis of approximately 590 of the donors, V segments were called functional above 56.7% productive rearrangements and were called segregating when the between-donor standard deviation exceeded 5%. A statistical classification framework was developed to diagnose cytomegalovirus status using the catalog of TCR beta chain sequences. In a later analysis, TCR nucleotide sequences were compared against IMGT/GENE-DB human TR gene sequences so that V and J genes could be assigned. Using the TCRdist pipeline, a later analysis assigned CDR3 sequences along with most-parsimonious VDJ recombination scenarios. In a later analysis, every TCR beta chain was defined by the combination of its CDR3 amino acid sequence and its V-gene family, and reads without a unique V-gene family were dropped. A later analysis removed 500 to 600 highly shared, low-generation-probability nucleotide sequences to deal with suspected cross-contamination and a sequencing artifact. For each public chain, a later analysis derived a clonal expansion index from normalized ranks of inferred template counts within each repertoire. In a later analysis, generation probabilities were computed using a VDJ recombination model fitted to out-of-frame rearrangements, and the results were checked against IGoR. A later analysis scored TCR-TCR, TCR-HLA and TCR-CMV co-occurrence with hypergeometric tests, applying a repertoire-size bias correction to TCR pairs. A later analysis estimated false discovery rates by permuting HLA or CMV assignments 20 times. In a later analysis, co-occurring TCRs were grouped using DBSCAN, and TCRdist sequence similarity was added for clustering within HLA-allele-positive subsets. Repertoires with fewer than 30,000 or more than 120,000 public chains, plus five repertoires with anomalous nucleotide sharing, were excluded from co-occurrence clustering. TCRdb provides this immuneACCESS table in a form limited to in-frame rearrangements. Some clones are lacking; in checked studies, under half of them reflect an unresolved V gene, and why the rest are absent is not known. That table furnishes V, J and clone size, whereas the DNA furnished D and trimming. Recorded for this sample are approximately 130,000 clones; 65% to 85% of them occurred a single time. 2.9% of the sample comes from the top ten.

The cohort consisted of 600 or so healthy bone marrow donors. At the time of sampling, every cohort member was nominally healthy, though immune exposures that went unrecorded were likely present. The donor was CMV seropositive and belonged to the group of 270 or so seropositive cohort members. A peripheral blood sample was provided by each donor, and peripheral blood mononuclear cells were used for TCR beta sequencing. The Qiagen DNeasy Blood Extraction Kit was used to extract genomic DNA from the blood cell samples. Taken from cysteine to phenylalanine, the CDR3 has 16 residues. Kept here is only the CDR3 DNA, which spans 48 bases and is read in frame from base 1. V is pared back by 4 bases and J by 5 bases, with 20 bases lying between the germline termini. CDR1 and CDR2 are read off the germline V gene as LGHNA and YNFKEQ. Regarding this clone: The antigen this receptor binds is unknown. Nothing much larger sits one base from this clone, and base qualities are not available.

This TCR was recovered from a woman in her 40s in good health and CMV-seropositive. Sequencing input: PBMCs. In this chain, TRBV4-2 is recombined with TRBJ1-2; TRBD1 is perhaps the D gene, given 5 matching bases. The DNA sequence is given as TGTGCCAGCAGCCCCTCAGATCCTCCGGGGGGATATGGCTACACCTTC. Translated, it reads CASSPSDPPGGYGYTF.